These 31 T cell receptor beta chains were sequenced from one sample in a study of cytomegalovirus exposure and HLA in healthy donors. 60 Vbeta and 13 Jbeta primers were used in PCR. The protocol was immunoSEQ multiplex PCR, while the TCRdb copy is restricted to in-frame clones and leaves out a portion. The sample holds some 200,000 clones, about 90% seen once. Sequencing used PBMCs. These receptor sequences come from a girl less than two years old in good health and CMV-seronegative.

The chain uses TRBV30 and TRBJ1-6; D ambiguous. Germline V CDR1 and CDR2: GTSNPN, SVGIG (reference sequence). V was trimmed by 0 bases and J by 7 bases, leaving 16 bases between them. The CDR3 runs 16 residues. The chain's CDR3 is CAWSVLRQSSNSPLHF. In DNA form, the CDR3 reads TGTGCCTGGAGTGTACTACGTCAAAGCAGCAATTCACCCCTCCACTTT.

This clone was seen a handful of times. The rearrangement uses TRBV25-1 and TRBJ1-1; 7 bases agree with TRBD1. The CDR3 runs 14 residues. J lost 1 base, V lost 5 bases, and 4 bases had no gene match. Germline V gene data show CDR1 as MGHDK and CDR2 as SYGVNS. The CDR3 region is CASSQQGRNTEAFF. The CDR3 nucleotides read TGTGCCAGCAGTCAACAGGGGCGGAACACTGAAGCTTTCTTT.

This chain connects TRBV9 to TRBJ2-1; TRBD1 aligns across 8 bases. The ends lost 0 bases at V and 5 bases at J; junction bases unmatched: 4. The CDR3 sequence is 15 residues long. Germline lookup yields CDR1 SGDLS and CDR2 YYNGEE. CDR3: CASSVARGPHNEQFF. The CDR3 coding sequence is TGTGCCAGCAGCGTAGCCAGGGGGCCGCACAATGAGCAGTTCTTC.

V usage is TRBV11-2 and J usage is TRBJ2-1; D is unclear. Germline V gene lookup returns CDR1 SGHAT and CDR2 FQNNGV. The CDR3 loop spans 15 amino acids. V was trimmed by 2 bases and J by 0 bases, leaving 8 bases between them. The CDR3 DNA reads as TGTGCCAGCAGCTTATCGTTTAGCTCCTACAATGAGCAGTTCTTC. Amino acid sequence: CASSLSFSSYNEQFF.

The gene calls are TRBV19 and TRBJ1-5, with D maybe TRBD1 (6 bases). The germline V gene encodes CDR1 LNHDA and CDR2 SQIVND (reference sequence). The V gene lost 2 bases and the J gene lost 4 bases, with 15 bases spanning the gap. The CDR3 runs 16 residues. The CDR3 nucleotides are TGTGCCAGTAGTATACCCCGGGACAACCAGAATCAGCCCCAGCATTTT. The encoded protein is CASSIPRDNQNQPQHF.

The rearrangement links TRBV4-2 to TRBJ2-7, with D hard to call. CDR3 size: 15 residues. The germline gives CDR1 LGHNA, CDR2 YNFKEQ. V lost 4 bases and J 4 bases, leaving 17 bases between the germline ends. CDR3 protein: CASSPGTVTAYEQYF. The CDR3 nucleotides read TGTGCCAGCAGCCCCGGCACAGTTACGGCATACGAGCAGTACTTC.

The rearrangement uses TRBV21-1 and TRBJ2-1; TRBD2, the table's D call, lacks a check against the DNA. TRBV21-1 is reported as a pseudogene. CDR3 size: 17 residues. CDR3 region: CASSKRTSGSSYNEQFF. CDR3 DNA: TGTGCCAGCAGCAAACGAACTAGCGGGAGCTCCTACAATGAGCAGTTCTTC.

The V and J genes are TRBV4-1 and TRBJ2-7, with TRBD1 matching over 7 bases. This CDR3 comprises 14 residues. Germline values: CDR1 MGHRA, CDR2 YSYEKL. The V and J ends lost 1 base and 3 bases, in that order; junction bases with no gene match: 3. In DNA form, the CDR3 reads TGCGCCAGCAGCCAAGTTGACAGGGACTACGAGCAGTACTTC. Protein: CASSQVDRDYEQYF.

This rearrangement joins TRBV29-1 to TRBJ2-1, with TRBD2 identical over 9 bases. The CDR3 spans 15 residues. V lost 6 bases to trimming and J lost 7 bases; unmatched junction nucleotides: 13. Germline V CDR1 and CDR2: SQVTM, ANQGSEA. CDR3 region: CSVRVLASGMNEQFF. For the CDR3, the DNA is TGCAGCGTAAGGGTTCTTGCTAGCGGGATGAATGAGCAGTTCTTC.

The chain recombines TRBV4-2 with TRBJ2-3, with 9 bases fitting TRBD2. Germline trimming cut 4 bases from V and 2 bases from J; bases unmatched to any gene: 4. From germline, CDR1 is LGHNA and CDR2 YNFKEQ. This CDR3 is 15 amino acids long. CDR3 amino acids: CASSPLAGLTDTQYF. In DNA form, the CDR3 reads TGTGCCAGCAGCCCGCTAGCGGGACTCACAGATACGCAGTATTTT.

The V gene is TRBV19, the J gene TRBJ1-2; D not resolved. The V end was cut by 5 bases, the J end by 4 bases, with 11 bases between. Germline V gene data show CDR1 as LNHDA and CDR2 as SQIVND (reference sequence). The CDR3 is 13 amino acids. The CDR3 reads CASSREGSYGYTF. CDR3 DNA sequence: TGTGCCAGTAGTCGAGAGGGTTCCTATGGCTACACCTTC.

This chain connects TRBV30 to TRBJ1-4, with TRBD1 identical over 10 bases. This CDR3 region has 16 residues. Germline V gene data show CDR1 as GTSNPN and CDR2 as SVGIG (reference sequence). V was pared by 5 bases and J by 0 bases, with 6 bases of the junction left unmatched. The DNA for the CDR3 is TGTGCCTGGCTCAGACAGGGGGCGGCAACTAATGAAAAACTGTTTTTT. Translation: CAWLRQGAATNEKLFF.

The V and J genes are TRBV9 and TRBJ1-2; 9 bases are shared with TRBD1. V shed 3 bases, J shed 0 bases, and the junction held 3 bases outside the gene matches. The germline V gene has CDR1 SGDLS and CDR2 YYNGEE. This CDR3 region has 15 residues. The CDR3 sequence: CASSAGQGPNYGYTF. CDR3 coding DNA: TGTGCCAGCAGCGCGGGACAGGGTCCTAACTATGGCTACACCTTC.

J is TRBJ2-3 and V is TRBV10-3; maybe TRBD2 (5 bases). The V end lost 11 bases, the J end lost 1 base, and 10 bases lay between the germline ends. Germline V gene data show CDR1 as ENHRY and CDR2 as SYGVKD. This CDR3 comprises 12 residues. For the CDR3, the DNA is TGTGCCGCAGCCGGGGGCACAGATACGCAGTATTTT. Residues: CAAAGGTDTQYF.

The rearrangement links TRBV19 to TRBJ2-6; maybe TRBD2 (6 bases). Germline V gene sequence: CDR1 LNHDA, CDR2 SQIVND (reference sequence). The CDR3 length is 17 residues. V lost 7 bases and J 4 bases, leaving 20 bases between the germline ends. The CDR3 nucleotides are TGTGCCAGTAAGCCAGGGAGGACCTTGTCCGGGGCCAACGTCCTGACTTTC. This sequence encodes CASKPGRTLSGANVLTF.

The chain couples TRBV5-4 to TRBJ1-1, with D possibly TRBD1 on 6 matching bases. CDR1 and CDR2 (germline): SGHNT, YYREEE (reference sequence). V was trimmed by 6 bases and J by 2 bases, leaving 14 bases between them. This CDR3 has 14 amino acids. The CDR3 here is CASTPGTYNTEAFF. The CDR3 nucleotides are TGTGCCAGCACCCCTGGGACATATAACACTGAAGCTTTCTTT.

The rearrangement joins TRBV5-1 to TRBJ2-7, with D maybe TRBD2 (6 bases). Germline V gene data show CDR1 as SGHRS and CDR2 as YFSETQ. Deletions cut 0 bases from V and 6 bases from J, with 10 bases between. The CDR3 has 13 amino acids. The CDR3 here is CASSLGRGSEQYF. The CDR3 coding sequence is TGCGCCAGCAGCTTGGGGCGGGGTAGCGAGCAGTACTTC.

The genes are TRBV11-2 and TRBJ1-2; 7 nucleotides align to TRBD1. This CDR3 region has 14 residues. After removal of 5 bases from V and 4 bases from J, the junction contained 7 bases not matched to a gene. Germline CDR1 reads SGHAT; CDR2 reads FQNNGV. The CDR3 here is CASSTQTGIYGYTF. The CDR3 nucleotides are TGTGCCAGCAGCACGCAGACAGGGATCTATGGCTACACCTTC.

The chain carries TRBV6-5 and TRBJ1-2; 9 bases line up with TRBD1. This CDR3 comprises 14 residues. Germline-derived CDR1 and CDR2 are MNHEY and SVGAGI. J gave up 4 bases and V 0 bases, and 0 bases lay outside the gene matches. DNA of the CDR3: TGTGCCAGCAGTTACTCGGACAGGGGCTATGGCTACACCTTC. It is translated as CASSYSDRGYGYTF.

This clone was counted a few times. The J gene is TRBJ2-1, the V gene TRBV6-6, with 11 bases identical to TRBD2. Germline V gene data show CDR1 as MNHNY and CDR2 as SVGAGI (reference sequence). With V trimmed by 6 bases and J by 10 bases, 11 bases remained unmatched. CDR3 size: 15 residues. DNA of the CDR3: TGTGCCAGCAGACCCACTAGCGGGGGAGGCAGGGAGCAGTTCTTC. Residues: CASRPTSGGGREQFF.

A note on this clone: Other DNA sequences in this sample translate to the same CDR3. The CDR3 DNA reads TGCAGTGCTAGACGGGAGACCCAGTACTTC. The encoded protein is CSARRETQYF. The genes are TRBV20-1 and TRBJ2-5, with no clear D. This CDR3 comprises 10 residues. The V gene lost 2 bases and the J gene lost 5 bases, with 3 bases spanning the gap. CDR1 and CDR2 from the germline V gene are DFQATT and SNEGSKA (reference sequence).

This clone came up a few times. This rearrangement joins TRBV6-1 to TRBJ2-2, with TRBD1 as a possible D gene (5 bases). Germline CDR1 reads MNHNS; CDR2 reads SASEGT. Trimming removed 3 bases at V and 9 bases at J, with 14 bases between. The CDR3 extends over 14 amino acids. The CDR3 DNA reads TGTGCCAGCAGTGATGGCCCAGGGCATAGGGAGCTGTTTTTT. Residues: CASSDGPGHRELFF.

The chain links TRBV5-6 to TRBJ2-7; D remains ambiguous. Germline V gene data show CDR1 as SGHDT and CDR2 as YYEEEE. The ends were cut back, 2 bases at V and 0 bases at J, with 3 bases in the middle. This CDR3 is 12 amino acids long. The chain's CDR3 is CASSFYSYEQYF. DNA of the CDR3: TGTGCCAGCAGCTTCTACTCCTACGAGCAGTACTTC.

This clone was found once. The rearrangement uses TRBV6-1 and TRBJ1-6; 8 bases map to TRBD1. There are 14 residues in the CDR3. Germline V gives CDR1 MNHNS, CDR2 SASEGT. With 4 bases clipped from V and 9 bases from J, the junction kept 5 bases outside the gene matches. This chain's CDR3 is CASSGGTGGSPLHF. DNA of the CDR3: TGTGCCAGCAGTGGGGGGACAGGTGGTTCACCCCTCCACTTT.

CDR3 loop: CASSVEGSGGTDTQYF. The DNA for the CDR3 is TGTGCCAGCAGCGTAGAGGGTAGCGGGGGGACAGATACGCAGTATTTT. This chain connects TRBV9 to TRBJ2-3, with 10 bases fitting TRBD2. From germline, CDR1 is SGDLS and CDR2 YYNGEE. The CDR3 runs to 16 residues. V lost 0 bases to trimming and J lost 3 bases; unmatched junction nucleotides: 4.

CDR3 amino acids: CASRLGTSGSYNEQFF. The CDR3 coding sequence is TGTGCCAGCAGGCTGGGGACTAGCGGGAGCTACAATGAGCAGTTCTTC. This rearrangement joins TRBV27 to TRBJ2-1, with 14 bases lining up with TRBD2. The CDR3 sequence is 16 residues long. Germline V gene lookup returns CDR1 MNHEY and CDR2 SMNVEV (reference sequence). J gave up 3 bases and V 6 bases, and 4 bases lay outside the gene matches.

The rearrangement joins TRBV14 to TRBJ1-2; 10 bases align to TRBD1. This CDR3 region has 17 residues. J was trimmed by 4 bases and V by 3 bases; bases with no gene match: 11. Germline assignment: CDR1 SGHDN and CDR2 FVKESK. CDR3 sequence: CASSHRDRGASAYGYTF. The CDR3, as DNA: TGTGCCAGCAGCCACCGGGACAGGGGCGCGAGTGCCTATGGCTACACCTTC.

The chain joins TRBV4-3 to TRBJ2-7; D might be TRBD1 (6 bases). V gave up 0 bases and J gave up 6 bases, with 21 bases separating them. The CDR3 sequence is 17 residues long. Per the germline V gene, CDR1 is LGHNA and CDR2 is YSLEER. CDR3 sequence (DNA): TGCGCCAGCAGCCAAGATTTCCCCGGCAGGGGAAGATCCGAGCAGTACTTC. Protein: CASSQDFPGRGRSEQYF.

The chain recombines TRBV5-1 with TRBJ2-2, with 10 bases fitting TRBD2. The V gene end was trimmed by 2 bases and the J gene end by 3 bases; junction bases not matched to a gene: 1. CDR3 length: 15 residues. The germline gives CDR1 SGHRS, CDR2 YFSETQ. For the CDR3, the DNA is TGCGCCAGCAGCTTTGGGACTAGCGACACCGGGGAGCTGTTTTTT. Its translation is CASSFGTSDTGELFF.

This chain uses TRBV10-3 with TRBJ2-1, with a tentative D call TRBD1 (5 bases). This CDR3 contains 13 residues. Germline CDR1 ENHRY, CDR2 SYGVKD. V was trimmed by 4 bases and J by 10 bases, leaving 14 bases between them. As DNA, the CDR3 is TGTGCCATCAGTGGGTCACAGGCCACCGAGCAGTTCTTC. It yields the protein CAISGSQATEQFF.

The chain joins TRBV6-1 to TRBJ1-5; D not certain. Germline V CDR1 and CDR2: MNHNS, SASEGT. This CDR3 is 14 amino acids long. Deletions cut 7 bases from V and 0 bases from J, with 10 bases between. In DNA, the CDR3 is TGTGCCAGCACACAGCTTTATAGCAATCAGCCCCAGCATTTT. Its translation is CASTQLYSNQPQHF.